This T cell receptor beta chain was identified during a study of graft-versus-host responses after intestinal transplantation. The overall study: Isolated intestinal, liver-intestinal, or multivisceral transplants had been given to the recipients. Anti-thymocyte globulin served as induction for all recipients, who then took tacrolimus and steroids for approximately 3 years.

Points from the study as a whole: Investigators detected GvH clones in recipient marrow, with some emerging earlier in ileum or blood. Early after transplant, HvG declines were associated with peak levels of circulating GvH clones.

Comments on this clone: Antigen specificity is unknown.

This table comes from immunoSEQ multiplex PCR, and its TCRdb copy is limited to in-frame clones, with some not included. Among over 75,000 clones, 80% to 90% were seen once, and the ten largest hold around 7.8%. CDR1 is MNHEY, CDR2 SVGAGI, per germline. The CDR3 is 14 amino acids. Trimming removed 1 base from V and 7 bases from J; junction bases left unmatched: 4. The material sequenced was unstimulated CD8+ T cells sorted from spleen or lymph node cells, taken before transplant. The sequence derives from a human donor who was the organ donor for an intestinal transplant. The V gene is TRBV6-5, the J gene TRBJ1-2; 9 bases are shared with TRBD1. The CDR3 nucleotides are TGTGCCAGCAGTTACTTGGGACAGGGAGCTGGCTACACCTTC. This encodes CASSYLGQGAGYTF.